The 13 T cell receptor beta chains given below trace back to one sample, sequenced in a study of blood T cell repertoires in COVID-19. TCRdb's table, derived via immunoSEQ multiplex PCR, lists solely in-frame clones and lacks some. The sample has about 110,000 clones, around 85% seen once. The material sequenced was peripheral blood. The receptors derive from a man aged 50-59 years with acute or convalescent COVID-19.

V gene TRBV19 combines with J gene TRBJ1-1; 9 bases agree with TRBD1. CDR1 is LNHDA, CDR2 SQIVND, per germline (reference sequence). The CDR3 loop spans 14 amino acids. The J segment lost 1 base and the V segment lost 5 bases, leaving 2 bases of the junction unmatched. The CDR3 coding sequence is TGTGCCAGTAGTCAGGACAGGGGGAACACTGAAGCTTTCTTT. Translating gives CASSQDRGNTEAFF.

The rearrangement links TRBV5-5 to TRBJ1-2; no definite D call. This CDR3 is built from 15 residues. V lost 0 bases and J lost 4, with 13 bases in between. Germline V gene data show CDR1 as SGHKS and CDR2 as YYEKEE (reference sequence). The CDR3 here is CASSLARTTFYGYTF. Written as DNA, the CDR3 is TGTGCCAGCAGCTTGGCCAGAACAACCTTCTATGGCTACACCTTC.

The chain uses TRBV11-2 and TRBJ2-3; 12 nucleotides line up with TRBD2. Trimming cost V 6 bases and J 4 bases; bases outside gene matches: 14. Germline V gives CDR1 SGHAT, CDR2 FQNNGV. The CDR3 has 18 amino acids. Written as DNA, the CDR3 is TGTGCCAGCAGGCCACTAGCGGGGGGCCGGGGACGCCCAGATACGCAGTATTTT. It specifies CASRPLAGGRGRPDTQYF.

The chain is built from TRBV6-5 and TRBJ1-2; D might be TRBD1 (6 bases). V lost 3 bases and J lost 0, with 11 bases in between. The germline gives CDR1 MNHEY, CDR2 SVGAGI. The CDR3 is 15 amino acids. The CDR3 reads CASSYRGQPNYGYTF. Here the CDR3 DNA reads TGTGCCAGCAGTTATCGTGGACAGCCTAACTATGGCTACACCTTC.

The V call is TRBV11-2, the J call TRBJ1-2; 9 nucleotides line up with TRBD1. Germline V lookup: CDR1 SGHAT, CDR2 FQNNGV. The CDR3 has 14 amino acids. Trimming removed 1 base from V and 7 bases from J; junction bases left unmatched: 4. The CDR3 DNA sequence: TGTGCCAGCAGCTTAGCGACAGGGGGGGTTGGCTACACCTTC. Its protein is CASSLATGGVGYTF.

The gene calls are TRBV5-1 and TRBJ2-7; D is perhaps TRBD1 (6 bases). Trimming removed 4 bases from V and 3 bases from J, with 11 bases in between. Germline CDR1 and CDR2: SGHRS and YFSETQ. This CDR3 comprises 13 residues. CDR3 nucleotide sequence: TGCGCCAGCAGCCGAGACAGGCTCTACGAGCAGTACTTC. Residues: CASSRDRLYEQYF.

This chain connects TRBV5-1 to TRBJ1-1; weak D call: TRBD1 (5 bases). CDR1 is SGHRS, CDR2 YFSETQ, per germline. Trimming cost V 4 bases and J 4 bases, with 14 bases left between them. The CDR3 loop spans 14 amino acids. CDR3: CASSPMGQITEAFF. In DNA, the CDR3 is TGCGCCAGCAGCCCAATGGGGCAAATCACTGAAGCTTTCTTT. Together with reference TRBV5-1 and TRBJ1-1, the CDR3 gives the full variable domain: KAGVTQTPRYLIKTRGQQVTLSCSPISGHRSVSWYQQTPGQGLQFLFEYFSETQRNKGNFPGRFSGRQFSNSRSEMNVSTLELGDSALYLCASSPMGQITEAFFGQGTRLTVV.

The chain is built from TRBV2 and TRBJ1-6; tentative D call: TRBD1 (5 bases). With 6 bases removed from V and 12 bases from J, the gap between germline ends came to 15 bases. This CDR3 comprises 13 residues. The germline V gene has CDR1 SNHLY and CDR2 FYNNEI. CDR3 nucleotide sequence: TGTGCCAGCAGGGGTCCAGGGTGGGGACCCCTCCACTTT. Its translation is CASRGPGWGPLHF.

V gene TRBV10-3 combines with J gene TRBJ1-2; 9 bases are shared with TRBD1. The germline gives CDR1 ENHRY, CDR2 SYGVKD. CDR3 length equals 15 residues. Trimming cost V 10 bases and J 2 bases; bases outside gene matches: 11. The chain's CDR3 is CATLFTGTGNYGYTF. CDR3 DNA sequence: TGTGCCACACTTTTTACAGGGACAGGGAACTATGGCTACACCTTC.

V and J are TRBV6-6 and TRBJ1-4; D is perhaps TRBD1 (5 bases). The CDR3 sequence is 15 residues long. The ends were cut back, 2 bases at V and 4 bases at J, with 11 bases in the middle. CDR1 is MNHNY and CDR2 is SVGAGI in the germline V gene (reference sequence). Here the CDR3 reads CASSYLGQHNEKLFF. The CDR3 DNA reads TGTGCCAGCAGTTACCTTGGACAACATAATGAAAAACTGTTTTTT.

The V gene is TRBV5-1, the J gene TRBJ2-3, with D unresolved. Trimming shortened V by 1 base and J by 0 bases, and 9 bases separated the two germline ends. Germline assignment: CDR1 SGHRS and CDR2 YFSETQ. The CDR3 covers 15 residues. The CDR3 DNA follows: TGCGCCAGCAGCTTGTCGCCGGGTAGCACAGATACGCAGTATTTT. Translated, it gives CASSLSPGSTDTQYF.

The CDR3 DNA reads TGTGCCAGCAGTCTCAGGGGGACTAACTATGGCTACACCTTC. Encoded protein: CASSLRGTNYGYTF. V usage is TRBV28 and J usage is TRBJ1-2, with 7 nucleotides matching TRBD1. CDR1 is MDHEN, CDR2 SYDVKM, per germline. This CDR3 contains 14 residues. V was clipped by 5 bases and J by 0 bases; unmatched bases: 3.

CDR3 region: CASSVPGGTEAFF. In DNA, the CDR3 is TGTGCCAGCAGTGTACCAGGGGGGACTGAAGCTTTCTTT. The chain employs TRBV2 and TRBJ1-1; TRBD1 agrees at 7 bases. The junction had 4 bases not matched to a gene; V was cut back by 4 bases and J by 5 bases. Germline CDR1 and CDR2: SNHLY and FYNNEI. The CDR3 runs 13 residues. Full variable domain (remainder filled in from reference TRBV2 and TRBJ1-1): EPEVTQTPSHQVTQMGQEVILRCVPISNHLYFYWYRQILGQKVEFLVSFYNNEISEKSEIFDDQFSVERPDGSNFTLKIRSTKLEDSAMYFCASSVPGGTEAFFGQGTRLTVV.